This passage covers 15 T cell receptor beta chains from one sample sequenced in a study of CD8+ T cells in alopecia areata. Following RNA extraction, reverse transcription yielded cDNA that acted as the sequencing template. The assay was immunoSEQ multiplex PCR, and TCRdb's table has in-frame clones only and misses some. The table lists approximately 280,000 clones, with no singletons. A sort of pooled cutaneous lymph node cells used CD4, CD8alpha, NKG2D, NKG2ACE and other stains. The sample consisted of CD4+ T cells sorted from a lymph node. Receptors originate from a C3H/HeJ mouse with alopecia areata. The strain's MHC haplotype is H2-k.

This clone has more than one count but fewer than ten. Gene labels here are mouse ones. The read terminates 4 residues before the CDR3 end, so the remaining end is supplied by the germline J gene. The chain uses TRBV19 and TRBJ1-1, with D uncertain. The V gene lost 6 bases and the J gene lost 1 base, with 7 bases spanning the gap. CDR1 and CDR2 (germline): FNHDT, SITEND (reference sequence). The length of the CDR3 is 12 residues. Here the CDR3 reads CASIPKNTEVFF. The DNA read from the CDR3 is TGTGCCAGCATCCCCAAAAACACA.

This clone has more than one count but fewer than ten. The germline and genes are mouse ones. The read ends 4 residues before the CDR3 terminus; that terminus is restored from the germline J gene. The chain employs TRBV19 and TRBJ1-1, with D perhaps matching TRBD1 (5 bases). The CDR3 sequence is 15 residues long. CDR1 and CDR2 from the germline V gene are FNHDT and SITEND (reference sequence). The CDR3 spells CASSSQGGRGTEVFF. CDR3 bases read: TGTGCCAGCAGTAGCCAGGGAGGACGTGGGACA.

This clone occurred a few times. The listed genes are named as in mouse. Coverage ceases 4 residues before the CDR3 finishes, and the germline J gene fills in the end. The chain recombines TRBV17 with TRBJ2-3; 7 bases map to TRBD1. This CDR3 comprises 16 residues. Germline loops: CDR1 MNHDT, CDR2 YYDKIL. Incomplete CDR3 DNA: TGTGCTAGCAGTAGAGATAGGCCAGGGGGAGGAGAA. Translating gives CASSRDRPGGGE. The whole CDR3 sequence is CASSRDRPGGGETLYF.

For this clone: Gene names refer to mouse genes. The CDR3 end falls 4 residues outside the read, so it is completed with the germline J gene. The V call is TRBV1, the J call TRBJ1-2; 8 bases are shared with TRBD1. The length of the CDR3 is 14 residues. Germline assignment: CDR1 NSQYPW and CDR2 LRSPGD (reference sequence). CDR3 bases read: TGCACCTGCAGTGCAGGGACAGGGTGGTCC. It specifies CTCSAGTGWS. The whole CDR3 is CTCSAGTGWSDYTF.

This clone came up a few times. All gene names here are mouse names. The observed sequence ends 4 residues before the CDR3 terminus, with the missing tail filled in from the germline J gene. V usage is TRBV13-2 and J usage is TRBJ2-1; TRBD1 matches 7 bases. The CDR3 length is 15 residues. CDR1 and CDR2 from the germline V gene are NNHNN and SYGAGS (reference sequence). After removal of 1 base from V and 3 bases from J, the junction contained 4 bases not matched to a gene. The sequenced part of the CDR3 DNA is TGTGCCAGCGGTGATTTGCGACAGGGCTATGCT. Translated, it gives CASGDLRQGYA. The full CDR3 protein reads CASGDLRQGYAEQFF.

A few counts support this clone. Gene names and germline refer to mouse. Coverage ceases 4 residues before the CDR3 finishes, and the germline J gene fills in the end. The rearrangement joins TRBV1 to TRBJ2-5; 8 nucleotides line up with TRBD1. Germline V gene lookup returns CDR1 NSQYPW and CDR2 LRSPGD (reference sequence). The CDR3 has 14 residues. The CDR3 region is CTCSAETGADTQYF. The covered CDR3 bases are TGCACCTGCAGTGCAGAGACAGGGGCGGAC.

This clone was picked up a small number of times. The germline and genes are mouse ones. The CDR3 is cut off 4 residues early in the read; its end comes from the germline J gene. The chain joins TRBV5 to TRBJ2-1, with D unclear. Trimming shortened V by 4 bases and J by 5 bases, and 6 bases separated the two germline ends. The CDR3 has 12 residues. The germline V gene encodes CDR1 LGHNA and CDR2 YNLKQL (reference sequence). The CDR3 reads CASSPSDAEQFF. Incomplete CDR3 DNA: TGTGCCAGCAGCCCCTCAGATGCT.

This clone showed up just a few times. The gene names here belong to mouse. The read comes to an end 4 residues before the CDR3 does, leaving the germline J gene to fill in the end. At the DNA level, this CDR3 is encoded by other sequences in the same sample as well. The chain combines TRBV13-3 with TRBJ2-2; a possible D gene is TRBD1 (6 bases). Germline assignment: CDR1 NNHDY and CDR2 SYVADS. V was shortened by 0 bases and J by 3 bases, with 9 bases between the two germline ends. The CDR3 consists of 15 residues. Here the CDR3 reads CASSDVRGDTGQLYF. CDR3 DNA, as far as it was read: TGTGCCAGCAGTGATGTCAGGGGAGACACCGGG.

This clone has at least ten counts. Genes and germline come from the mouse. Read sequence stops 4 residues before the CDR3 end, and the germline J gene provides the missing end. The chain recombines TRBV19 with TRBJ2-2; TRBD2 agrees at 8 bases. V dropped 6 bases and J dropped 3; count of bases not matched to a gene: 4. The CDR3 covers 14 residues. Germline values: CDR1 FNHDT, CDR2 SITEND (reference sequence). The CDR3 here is CASTSDWDTGQLYF. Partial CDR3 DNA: TGTGCCAGCACCTCGGACTGGGACACCGGG.

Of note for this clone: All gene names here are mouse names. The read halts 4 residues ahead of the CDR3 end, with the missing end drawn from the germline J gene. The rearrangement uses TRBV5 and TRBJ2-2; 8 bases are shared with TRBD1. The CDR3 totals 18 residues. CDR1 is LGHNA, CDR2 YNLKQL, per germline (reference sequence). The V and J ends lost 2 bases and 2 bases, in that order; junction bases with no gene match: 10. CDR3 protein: CASSQIPTGVVNTGQLYF. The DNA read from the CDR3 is TGTGCCAGCAGCCAAATCCCGACAGGGGTGGTTAACACCGGG.

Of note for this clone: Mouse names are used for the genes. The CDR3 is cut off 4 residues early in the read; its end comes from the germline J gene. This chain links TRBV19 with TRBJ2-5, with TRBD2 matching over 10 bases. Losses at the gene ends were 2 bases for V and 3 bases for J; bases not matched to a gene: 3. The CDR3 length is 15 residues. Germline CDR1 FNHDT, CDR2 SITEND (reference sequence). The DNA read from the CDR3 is TGTGCCAGCAGTATCCGACTGGGGGGTCAAGAC. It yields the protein CASSIRLGGQD. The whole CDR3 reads CASSIRLGGQDTQYF.

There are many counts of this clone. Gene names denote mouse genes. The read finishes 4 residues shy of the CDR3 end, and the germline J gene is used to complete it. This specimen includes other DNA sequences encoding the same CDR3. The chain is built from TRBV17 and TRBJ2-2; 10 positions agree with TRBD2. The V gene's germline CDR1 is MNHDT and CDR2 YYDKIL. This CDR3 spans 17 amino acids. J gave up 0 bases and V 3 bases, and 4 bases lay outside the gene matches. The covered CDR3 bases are TGTGCTAGCAGTAGGGGGACTGGGGCAGCAAACACCGGG. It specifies CASSRGTGAANTG. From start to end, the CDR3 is CASSRGTGAANTGQLYF.

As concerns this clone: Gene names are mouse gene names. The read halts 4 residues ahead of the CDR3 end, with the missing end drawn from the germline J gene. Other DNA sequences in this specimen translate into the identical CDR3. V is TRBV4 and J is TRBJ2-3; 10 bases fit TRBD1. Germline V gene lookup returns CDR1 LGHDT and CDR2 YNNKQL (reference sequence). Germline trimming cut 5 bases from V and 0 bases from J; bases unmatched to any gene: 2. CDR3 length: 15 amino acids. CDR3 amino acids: CASSRQGASAETLYF. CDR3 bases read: TGTGCCAGCAGCAGACAGGGGGCTAGTGCAGAA.

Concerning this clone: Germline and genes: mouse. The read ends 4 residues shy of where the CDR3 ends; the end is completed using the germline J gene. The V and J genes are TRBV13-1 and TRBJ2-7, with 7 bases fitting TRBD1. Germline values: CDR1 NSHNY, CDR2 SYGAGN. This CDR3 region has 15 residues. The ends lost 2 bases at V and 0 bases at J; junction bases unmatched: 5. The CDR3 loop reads CASSEQGRSSYEQYF. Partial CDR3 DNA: TGTGCCAGCAGTGAACAGGGGAGGAGCTCCTAT.

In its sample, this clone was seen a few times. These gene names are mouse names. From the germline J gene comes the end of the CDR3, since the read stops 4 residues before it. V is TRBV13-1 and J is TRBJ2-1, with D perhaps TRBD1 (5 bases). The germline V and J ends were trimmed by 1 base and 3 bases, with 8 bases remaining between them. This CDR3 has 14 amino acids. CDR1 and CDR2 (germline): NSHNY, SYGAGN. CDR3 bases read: TGTGCCAGCAGTGATAAGGGGTCCTATGCT. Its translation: CASSDKGSYA. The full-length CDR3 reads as CASSDKGSYAEQFF.